A selection of T cell receptor beta chains follows, all from one sample in a study of blood T cell repertoires in COVID-19. Produced via immunoSEQ multiplex PCR; TCRdb's table is partial and in-frame only. The data contain about 150,000 clones, almost 80% of them singletons. The specimen was peripheral blood. These receptors originate from a man between 60 and 75 years old who had recovered from COVID-19. The CDR3 runs from the conserved cysteine through the conserved F or W. A D gene is named only where the DNA matches it firmly. Rows give clone size only sometimes, using once, few, many, or a class for an expanded clone.

DNA: TGTGCCTGGAGATCCGGGACACTAGGGCAGTACTTC
CDR3: CAWRSGTLGQYF
D: -
J: TRBJ2-7
V: TRBV30
size: few

DNA: TGTGCCAGCAGTACCCTTTCGGGTGGGCAGTACTTC
CDR3: CASSTLSGGQYF
D: -
J: TRBJ2-7
V: TRBV6-5
size: -

DNA: TGTGCCAGTAGTATCTCTAGCGGGCCATCCACAGATACGCAGTATTTT
CDR3: CASSISSGPSTDTQYF
D: TRBD2
J: TRBJ2-3
V: TRBV19
size: -

DNA: TGTGCCTGGAGTGCCGGACTAGCGGGGGGCCGGGGAGATACGCAGTATTTT
CDR3: CAWSAGLAGGRGDTQYF
D: TRBD2
J: TRBJ2-3
V: TRBV30
size: -

DNA: TGCGCCAGCAGCTTGGACGGACAGGTTCCTAACTATGGCTACACCTTC
CDR3: CASSLDGQVPNYGYTF
D: TRBD1
J: TRBJ1-2
V: TRBV5-1
size: -

DNA: TGTGCCAGCAGTTACACCGGGGAGGCGGGCGAGCAGTACTTC
CDR3: CASSYTGEAGEQYF
D: -
J: TRBJ2-7
V: TRBV6-2/TRBV6-3
size: -

DNA: TGTGCCAGCAGTTTTGGAACTAAAGAGACCCAGTACTTC
CDR3: CASSFGTKETQYF
D: -
J: TRBJ2-5
V: TRBV27
size: -

DNA: TGTGCCAGCAGCCATGCGAGGGGACTCCCGGTGCGCGATGAGCAGTTCTTC
CDR3: CASSHARGLPVRDEQFF
D: -
J: TRBJ2-1
V: TRBV4-2
size: -

DNA: TGTGCCATCAGTGAGTCATTACGGGACAGGGGGCGCGGAGGCTATGGCTACACCTTC
CDR3: CAISESLRDRGRGGYGYTF
D: TRBD1
J: TRBJ1-2
V: TRBV10-3
size: -

DNA: TGTGCCAGTACCCTAGGGGGACAGCTCGTCTCTGGAAACACCATATATTTT
CDR3: CASTLGGQLVSGNTIYF
D: TRBD1
J: TRBJ1-3
V: TRBV19
size: many

DNA: TGTGCCAGCAGTACCGCGGGGACAGCTGAAGCTTTCTTT
CDR3: CASSTAGTAEAFF
D: TRBD1
J: TRBJ1-1
V: TRBV27
size: -

DNA: TGCGCCAGCAGGTGGAGCGGGGGGGCCCGGGGGGAGCTGTTTTTT
CDR3: CASRWSGGARGELFF
D: TRBD2
J: TRBJ2-2
V: TRBV4-3
size: -